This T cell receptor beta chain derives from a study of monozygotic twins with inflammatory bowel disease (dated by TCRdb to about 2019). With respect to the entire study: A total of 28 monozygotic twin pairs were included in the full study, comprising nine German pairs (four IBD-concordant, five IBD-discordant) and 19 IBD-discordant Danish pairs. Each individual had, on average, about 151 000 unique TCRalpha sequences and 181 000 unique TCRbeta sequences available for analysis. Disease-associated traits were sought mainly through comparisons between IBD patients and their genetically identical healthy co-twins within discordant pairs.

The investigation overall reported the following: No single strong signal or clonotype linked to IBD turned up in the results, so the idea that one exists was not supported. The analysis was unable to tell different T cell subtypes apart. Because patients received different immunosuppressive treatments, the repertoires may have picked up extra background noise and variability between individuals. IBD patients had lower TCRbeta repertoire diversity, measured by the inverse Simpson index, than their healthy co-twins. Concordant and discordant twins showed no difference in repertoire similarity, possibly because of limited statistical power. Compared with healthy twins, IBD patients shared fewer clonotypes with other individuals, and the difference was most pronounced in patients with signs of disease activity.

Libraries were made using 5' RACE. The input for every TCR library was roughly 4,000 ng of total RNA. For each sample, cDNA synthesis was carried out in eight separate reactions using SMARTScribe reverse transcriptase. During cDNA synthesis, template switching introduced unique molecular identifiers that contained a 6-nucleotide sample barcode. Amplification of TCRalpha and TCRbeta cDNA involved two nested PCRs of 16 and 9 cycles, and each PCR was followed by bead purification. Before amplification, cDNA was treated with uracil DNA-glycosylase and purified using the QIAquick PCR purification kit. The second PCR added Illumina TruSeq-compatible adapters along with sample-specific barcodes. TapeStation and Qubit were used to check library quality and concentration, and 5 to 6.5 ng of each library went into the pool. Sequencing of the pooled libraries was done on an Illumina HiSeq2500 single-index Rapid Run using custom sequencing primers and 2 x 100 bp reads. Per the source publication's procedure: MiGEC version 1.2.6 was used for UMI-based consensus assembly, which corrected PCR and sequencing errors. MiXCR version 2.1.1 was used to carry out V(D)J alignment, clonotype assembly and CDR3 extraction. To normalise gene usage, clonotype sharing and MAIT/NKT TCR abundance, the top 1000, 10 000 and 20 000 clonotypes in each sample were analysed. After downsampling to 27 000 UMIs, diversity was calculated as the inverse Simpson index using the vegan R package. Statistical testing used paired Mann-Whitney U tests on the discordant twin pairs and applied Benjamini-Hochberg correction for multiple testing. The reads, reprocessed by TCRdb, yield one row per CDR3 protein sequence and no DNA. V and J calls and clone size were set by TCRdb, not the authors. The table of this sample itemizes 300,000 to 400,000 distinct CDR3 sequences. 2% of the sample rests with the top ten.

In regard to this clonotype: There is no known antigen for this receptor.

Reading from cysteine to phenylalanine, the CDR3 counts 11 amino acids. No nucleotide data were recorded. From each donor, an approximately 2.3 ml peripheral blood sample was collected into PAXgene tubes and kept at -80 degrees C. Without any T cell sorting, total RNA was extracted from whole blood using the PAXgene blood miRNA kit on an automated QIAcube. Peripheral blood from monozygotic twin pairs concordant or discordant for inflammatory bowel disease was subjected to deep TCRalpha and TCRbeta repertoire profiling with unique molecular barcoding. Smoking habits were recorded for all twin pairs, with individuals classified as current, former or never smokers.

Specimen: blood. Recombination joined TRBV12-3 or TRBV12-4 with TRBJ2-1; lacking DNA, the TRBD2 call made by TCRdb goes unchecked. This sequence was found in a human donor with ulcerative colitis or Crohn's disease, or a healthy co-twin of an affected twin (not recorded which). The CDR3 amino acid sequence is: CASSLGGPQFF.